This TCR beta chain was recovered during a study of human T cells and chemical hapten exposure. Study summary: It was small differences in pooled library volume that mainly caused per-sample TCR yields to vary. General study results and limits: Donors were affected by alopecia, so their immune reaction might vary from that of healthy individuals.

Indicated time point: pre-sensitization, week 0. Described treatment: therapeutic diphenylcyclopropenone sensitization with weekly scalp DPC. What the library attached to individual cDNA molecules were unique molecular identifiers. TCRdb called the RACE reads again in MiXCR, with one record for every CDR3 protein. The table records a few hundred thousand distinct CDR3 sequences, over 5% of them present only once. This clonotype was recorded at least ten times. What it binds is not known. Germline CDR1 and CDR2: DFQATT and SNEGSKA (reference sequence). The CDR3 contains 14 residues. Between the trimmed V and J ends, which lost 2 bases and 7 bases, there was a span of 14 bases.

Sequencing was performed on whole blood, taken in connection with sensitization to the hapten diphenylcyclopropenone (DPC). The V call is TRBV20-1, the J call TRBJ1-4, with TRBD1 as a possible D gene (5 bases). The sequence came from a woman younger than 35 with alopecia areata. Some clones in this sample may be carry-over from other donors' samples. The CDR3 DNA sequence: TGCAGTGCTAGATCGGCCGCCGGGGGTGAAAAACTGTTTTTT. Its protein is CSARSAAGGEKLFF.